These T cell receptor beta chains were read from a single sample in a study of blood T cell repertoires in COVID-19. Some clones are missing from TCRdb's copy, which holds only in-frame ones; the method was immunoSEQ multiplex PCR. The sample has about 370,000 clones; about 90% are singletons. Sequencing was performed on peripheral blood. These receptors originate from a woman aged 25 to 39 with COVID-19, enrolled during active disease. Each CDR3 is given with its conserved first and last residue. Each record gives: V gene, D gene, J gene, CDR3 protein. The D gene is left open where the match is weak.

TRBV4-1	TRBD1	TRBJ1-5	CASSQGDRSPEPQHF
TRBV4-2	TRBD1	TRBJ1-2	CASSQDKTGLGDGYTF
TRBV4-1	-	TRBJ2-1	CASRPQGVPLSDEQFF
TRBV3-1/TRBV3-2	TRBD2	TRBJ2-5	CASSQSRTSGGPYQETQYF
TRBV6-5	TRBD2	TRBJ2-1	CASSNRREDNEQFF
TRBV28	TRBD1	TRBJ1-6	CASSSGTGYTEARSPLHF
TRBV27	-	TRBJ2-5	CASSPSTVQETQYF
TRBV27	TRBD1	TRBJ2-2	CASSFLRTGRTGELFF
TRBV11-3	TRBD1	TRBJ2-2	CASSLDRGTGTGELFF
TRBV4-2	TRBD2	TRBJ2-7	CASSQTSGGAGNYEQYF
TRBV7-2	-	TRBJ1-5	CASSLGRVGQPQHF
TRBV4-3	TRBD1	TRBJ1-2	CASSQSQGVSYGYTF
TRBV6-5	-	TRBJ1-1	CASSSFRGTEAFF
TRBV3-1/TRBV3-2	-	TRBJ2-5	CASSQVPAPQETQYF
TRBV12-3/TRBV12-4	-	TRBJ1-2	CCCRQDNYGYTF
TRBV5-4	TRBD2	TRBJ2-3	CASSLAGTSGGSDTQYF
TRBV20-1	-	TRBJ2-7	CSASSGLPSYEQYF
TRBV25-1	-	TRBJ1-2	CASRDRLPPYGYTF
TRBV11-3	TRBD1	TRBJ1-1	CASSIRTGAWTEAFF
TRBV5-5	-	TRBJ1-1	CASSLAGSAFF
TRBV5-4	TRBD2	TRBJ2-3	CASSLELLATDTQYF
TRBV28	TRBD1	TRBJ1-1	CASSHRTGGMLAAFF
TRBV4-3	TRBD2	TRBJ2-7	CASSRGTSGYEQYF
TRBV28	-	TRBJ1-5	CASSPTDGGNQPQHF
TRBV16	TRBD2	TRBJ2-4	CASSQVRRGGDIQYF
TRBV5-1	TRBD2	TRBJ2-1	CASSPLAGGYNEQFF
TRBV6-5	TRBD2	TRBJ2-3	CASRPGLASDTQYF
TRBV19	-	TRBJ2-1	CASATLGEGTNEQFF
TRBV7-8	-	TRBJ2-7	CASSLASRGPYEQYF
TRBV20-1	-	TRBJ1-2	CSATPHYGYTF
TRBV3-1/TRBV3-2	TRBD2	TRBJ2-3	CASSQGTSGGTDTQYF
TRBV23-1	TRBD1	TRBJ2-7	CASGGDRGHEQYF
TRBV27	TRBD2	TRBJ2-2	CASSLASGSPGELFF
TRBV12-5	TRBD2	TRBJ2-3	CASGLGLAPDTQYF
TRBV18	-	TRBJ1-2	CASSPWEGEFTGGYTF
TRBV5-1	-	TRBJ1-6	CASSLAGGYLRNLRNSPLHF
TRBV9	TRBD1	TRBJ1-6	CASSKQGAYNSPLHF
TRBV2	-	TRBJ1-4	CASRGGVEKLFF
TRBV7-9	-	TRBJ2-3	CASSLEGEVTQYF
TRBV5-5	-	TRBJ2-4	CASSPSVRWMRERENIQYF
TRBV4-3	TRBD2	TRBJ2-3	CASSQLGLAHTDTQYF
TRBV4-3	-	TRBJ2-7	CASSQVLGASSYEQYF
TRBV5-1	-	TRBJ1-5	CASSLSPGEGQPQHF
TRBV4-1	-	TRBJ2-3	CASSQEGSAGTDTQYF
TRBV4-3	-	TRBJ1-1	CASSHMSGQGSEAFF
TRBV19	TRBD1	TRBJ1-2	CASSFDRASSYGYTF
TRBV6-5	-	TRBJ1-5	CASRIRDNYQPQHF
TRBV27	TRBD2	TRBJ2-3	CASLERGDYTDTQYF
TRBV11-3	TRBD1	TRBJ2-1	CASSRDRGSYNEQFF
TRBV19	TRBD2	TRBJ2-1	CASTLAGGYNEQFF
TRBV7-2	-	TRBJ2-1	CASSSGQSSYNEQFF
TRBV4-3	-	TRBJ1-4	CASSRKSRQGVEKLFF
TRBV6-5	TRBD1	TRBJ1-2	CASSYQGGSDGYTF
TRBV6-2/TRBV6-3	TRBD1	TRBJ1-2	CASSPRQGYGYTF
TRBV7-6	TRBD1	TRBJ2-3	CASSSLDRGYLRDTQYF